This T cell receptor beta chain emerged from a study of human T cells and chemical hapten exposure. TCRdb fed the RACE reads into MiXCR, producing one record per CDR3 protein. This repertoire shows about 85,000 distinct CDR3 sequences, 8.5% found once; its top ten account for roughly 2.6%. Study-wide findings and caveats: High-frequency TCRs, those above 1 in 1000, stayed the same after DPC sensitization.

The CDR3 is 13 amino acids. From germline, CDR1 is SEHNR and CDR2 FQNEAQ (reference sequence). The V end lost 1 base, the J end lost 6 bases, and 9 bases lay between the germline ends. Concerning this clonotype: The antigen is not known.

Time point indicated: pre-sensitization, week 0. Indicated treatment: therapeutic diphenylcyclopropenone sensitization with weekly scalp DPC. This clonotype was sampled from a man aged 40-55 years with alopecia areata. Some clones in this sample may be carry-over from other donors' samples. Sample: whole blood, taken in connection with sensitization to the hapten diphenylcyclopropenone (DPC). The chain joins TRBV7-9 to TRBJ1-1, with no clear D. This CDR3 reads CASSLVLVPEAFF. The CDR3 DNA reads as TGTGCCAGCAGCTTAGTGTTGGTCCCTGAAGCTTTCTTT.